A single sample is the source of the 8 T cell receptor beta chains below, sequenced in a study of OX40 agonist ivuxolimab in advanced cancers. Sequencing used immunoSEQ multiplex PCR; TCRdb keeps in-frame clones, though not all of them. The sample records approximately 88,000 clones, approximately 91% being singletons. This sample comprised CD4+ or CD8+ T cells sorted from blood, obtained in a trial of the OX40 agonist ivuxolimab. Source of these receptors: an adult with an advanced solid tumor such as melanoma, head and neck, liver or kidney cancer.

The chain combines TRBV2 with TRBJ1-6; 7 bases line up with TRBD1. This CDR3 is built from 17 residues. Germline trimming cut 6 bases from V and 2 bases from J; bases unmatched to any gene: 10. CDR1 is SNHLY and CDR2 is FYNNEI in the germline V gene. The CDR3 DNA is TGTGCCAGCAGAGGGCTGGACAGGTCCACCTATAATTCACCCCTCCACTTT. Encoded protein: CASRGLDRSTYNSPLHF.

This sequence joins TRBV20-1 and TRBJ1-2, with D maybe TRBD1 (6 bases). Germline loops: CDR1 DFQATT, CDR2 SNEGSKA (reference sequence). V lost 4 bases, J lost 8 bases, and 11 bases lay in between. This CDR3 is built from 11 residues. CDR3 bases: TGCAGTGCTACCCTCAGGGGCGGCTACACCTTC. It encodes CSATLRGGYTF.

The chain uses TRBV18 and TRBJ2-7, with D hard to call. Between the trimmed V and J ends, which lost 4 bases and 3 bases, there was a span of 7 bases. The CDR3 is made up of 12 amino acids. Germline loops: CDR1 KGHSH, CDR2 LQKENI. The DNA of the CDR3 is TGTGCCAGCTCACTCGACGTCTACGAGCAGTACTTC. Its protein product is CASSLDVYEQYF.

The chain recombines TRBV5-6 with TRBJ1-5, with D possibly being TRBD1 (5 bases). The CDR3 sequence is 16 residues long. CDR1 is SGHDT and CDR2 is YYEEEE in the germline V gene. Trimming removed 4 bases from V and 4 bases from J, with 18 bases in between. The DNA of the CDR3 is TGTGCCAGCAGCGGGCGACCCGGGACCGTGAATCAGCCCCAGCATTTT. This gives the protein CASSGRPGTVNQPQHF.

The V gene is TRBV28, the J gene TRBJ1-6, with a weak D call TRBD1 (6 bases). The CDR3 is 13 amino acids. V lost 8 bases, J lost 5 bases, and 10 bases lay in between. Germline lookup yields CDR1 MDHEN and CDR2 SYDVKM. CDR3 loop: CASGDMHNSPLHF. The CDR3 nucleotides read TGTGCCAGCGGGGACATGCATAATTCACCCCTCCACTTT.

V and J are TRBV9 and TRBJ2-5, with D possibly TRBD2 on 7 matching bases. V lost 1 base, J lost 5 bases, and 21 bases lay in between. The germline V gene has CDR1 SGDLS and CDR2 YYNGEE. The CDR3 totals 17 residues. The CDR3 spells CASSVTARGGGMETQYF. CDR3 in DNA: TGTGCCAGCAGCGTAACGGCGAGGGGGGGTGGTATGGAGACCCAGTACTTC.

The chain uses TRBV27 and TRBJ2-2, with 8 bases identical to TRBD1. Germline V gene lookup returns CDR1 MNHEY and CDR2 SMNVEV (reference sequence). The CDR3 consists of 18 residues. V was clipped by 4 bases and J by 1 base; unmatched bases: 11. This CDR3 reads CASSSSFSGTGNTGELFF. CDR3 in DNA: TGTGCCAGCAGTTCTTCTTTCAGTGGGACAGGGAACACCGGGGAGCTGTTTTTT.

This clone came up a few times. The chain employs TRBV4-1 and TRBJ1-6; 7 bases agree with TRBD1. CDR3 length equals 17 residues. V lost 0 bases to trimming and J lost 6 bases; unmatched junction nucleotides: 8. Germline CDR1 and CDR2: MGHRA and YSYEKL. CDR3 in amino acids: CASSQDRGRGANSPLHF. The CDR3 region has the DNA TGCGCCAGCAGCCAAGATAGGGGGCGAGGAGCTAATTCACCCCTCCACTTT.